Each of the 23 T cell receptor beta chains below was sequenced from the same sample in a study of CD8 T cells in Susac syndrome. RNA, at about 0.45 to 1 ug, was reverse transcribed with random hexamers. TCRdb itself ran the immunoSEQ multiplex PCR reads through MiXCR, one entry per CDR3 protein. The sample consists of about 80,000 distinct CDR3 sequences, over 75% of them appearing once. Sequencing was done on a sample of CD8+ T cells from PBMCs. The receptors come from a human donor with multiple sclerosis.

This chain joins TRBV28 and TRBJ2-1; TRBD2 might be the D (6 bases). The germline gives CDR1 MDHEN, CDR2 SYDVKM. V was trimmed by 2 bases and J by 7 bases, leaving 12 bases between them. CDR3 length: 14 amino acids. CDR3 in amino acids: CASSLRLALNEQFF. Written as DNA, the CDR3 is TGTGCCAGCAGTTTACGGCTAGCGTTGAATGAGCAGTTCTTC. The variable domain in full, completed from reference TRBV28 and TRBJ2-1, reads DVKVTQSSRYLVKRTGEKVFLECVQDMDHENMFWYRQDPGLGLRLIYFSYDVKMKEKGDIPEGYSVSREKKERFSLILESASTNQTSMYLCASSLRLALNEQFFGPGTRLTVL.

The J gene is TRBJ2-1, the V gene TRBV13, with D perhaps matching TRBD2 (6 bases). This CDR3 region has 14 residues. The V end lost 5 bases, the J end lost 5 bases, and 13 bases lay between the germline ends. Looked up from germline, CDR1 is PRHDT and CDR2 is FYEKMQ (reference sequence). As DNA, the CDR3 is TGTGCCAGCAGCGGGGACTCACCTGACAATGAGCAGTTCTTC. Amino acid sequence: CASSGDSPDNEQFF.

This rearrangement joins TRBV7-3 to TRBJ2-1, with TRBD2 matching over 13 bases. Germline CDR1 is SGHTA and CDR2 is FQGTGA. The V and J ends lost 4 bases and 8 bases, in that order; junction bases with no gene match: 14. The CDR3 extends over 18 amino acids. CDR3 coding DNA: TGTGCCAGCAGCTCCGACCAAATTACTAGCGGGAGGGCCTATGAGCAGTTCTTC. It codes for CASSSDQITSGRAYEQFF.

This chain connects TRBV3-1 to TRBJ1-1, with D possibly being TRBD1 (6 bases). V lost 4 bases and J 9 bases, leaving 18 bases between the germline ends. The CDR3 length is 14 residues. The V gene's germline CDR1 is LGHDT and CDR2 YNNKEL (reference sequence). The CDR3 DNA is TGTGCCAGCAGCCCTGATCACAGGGTCTCGAAAGCTTTCTTT. This sequence encodes CASSPDHRVSKAFF. Full variable domain (remainder filled in from reference TRBV3-1 and TRBJ1-1): DTAVSQTPKYLVTQMGNDKSIKCEQNLGHDTMYWYKQDSKKFLKIMFSYNNKELIINETVPNRFSPKSPDKAHLNLHINSLELGDSAVYFCASSPDHRVSKAFFGQGTRLTVV.

The chain recombines TRBV4-3 with TRBJ2-2, with a weak D call TRBD1 (7 bases). The CDR3 covers 15 residues. CDR1 is LGHNA, CDR2 YSLEER, per germline. V lost 6 bases to trimming and J lost 4 bases, with 15 bases between them. The CDR3 is CASSQGQGGTGELFF. In DNA, the CDR3 is TGCGCCAGCAGTCAGGGGCAGGGGGGCACCGGGGAGCTGTTTTTT.

The CDR3 region has the DNA TGCGCCAGCAGCTCGGAACCGGGTTTGGTCGACACCGGGGAGCTGTTTTTT. Amino acid sequence: CASSSEPGLVDTGELFF. The chain recombines TRBV5-1 with TRBJ2-2; D ambiguous. Looked up from germline, CDR1 is SGHRS and CDR2 is YFSETQ. Trimming removed 3 bases from V and 3 bases from J, with 18 bases in between. The CDR3 totals 17 residues.

The chain combines TRBV7-8 with TRBJ1-5; TRBD1 agrees at 8 bases. Looked up from germline, CDR1 is SGHVS and CDR2 is FQNEAQ. The CDR3 consists of 16 residues. The V segment lost 3 bases and the J segment 1 base; nucleotides outside the gene matches: 5. Written as DNA, the CDR3 is TGTGCCAGCAGCTTTGGACAGGGACAAAGCAATCAGCCCCAGCATTTT. Its protein is CASSFGQGQSNQPQHF.

CDR3 sequence: CASSPSGVDTEAFF. CDR3 nucleotides: TGTGCCAGCAGCCCGAGTGGGGTCGACACTGAAGCTTTCTTT. The V call is TRBV9, the J call TRBJ1-1, with D unclear. CDR3 length equals 14 residues. V was clipped by 4 bases and J by 3 bases, with 13 bases between them. CDR1 SGDLS and CDR2 YYNGEE come from the germline V gene.

This clonotype was detected only a few times. This chain joins TRBV5-6 and TRBJ2-7; no clear D gene. Germline assignment: CDR1 SGHDT and CDR2 YYEEEE. The CDR3 consists of 15 residues. Trimming stripped 4 bases from V and 3 bases from J, with 17 bases between. CDR3: CASSALYTGDYEQYF. The CDR3 DNA is TGTGCCAGCAGCGCCCTCTACACCGGCGACTACGAGCAGTACTTC.

This clonotype showed up just once. The rearrangement uses TRBV12-3 or TRBV12-4 and TRBJ1-1, with TRBD1 as a possible D gene (5 bases). V was shortened by 3 bases and J by 3 bases, with 11 bases between the two germline ends. This CDR3 is 14 amino acids long. The CDR3 is CASSFVDRDTEAFF. CDR3 nucleotide sequence: TGTGCCAGCAGTTTTGTAGACAGAGACACTGAAGCTTTCTTT.

The chain joins TRBV11-2 to TRBJ2-3; TRBD2 matches 7 bases. J gave up 0 bases and V 2 bases, and 5 bases lay outside the gene matches. The CDR3 covers 16 residues. CDR1 SGHAT and CDR2 FQNNGV come from the germline V gene. This CDR3 is CASSLLGGSSTDTQYF. CDR3 coding DNA: TGTGCCAGCAGCTTATTGGGCGGGAGTAGCACAGATACGCAGTATTTT.

The CDR3 here is CASSPEDGHYNSYNEQFF. In DNA form, the CDR3 reads TGCGCCAGCAGCCCTGAGGACGGACACTACAACTCCTACAATGAGCAGTTCTTC. The chain uses TRBV4-3 and TRBJ2-1; D is possibly TRBD1 (5 bases). This CDR3 contains 18 residues. Germline loops: CDR1 LGHNA, CDR2 YSLEER. Trimming took 4 bases from V and 0 from J, leaving 19 bases between them.

The chain links TRBV11-1 to TRBJ2-1; no clear D. V lost 1 base to trimming and J lost 3 bases, with 7 bases between them. Germline V gene sequence: CDR1 SGHAT, CDR2 FQDESV (reference sequence). The CDR3 runs to 14 residues. DNA of the CDR3: TGTGCCAGCAGCTTAGACTCGTTCTACAATGAGCAGTTCTTC. Protein: CASSLDSFYNEQFF. The complete variable domain, with remaining parts taken from reference TRBV11-1 and TRBJ2-1, reads EAEVAQSPRYKITEKSQAVAFWCDPISGHATLYWYRQILGQGPELLVQFQDESVVDDSQLPKDRFSAERLKGVDSTLKIQPAELGDSAMYLCASSLDSFYNEQFFGPGTRLTVL.

This clonotype has only a few counts. The CDR3 DNA reads as TGTGCCATTCAAGGGGAGGGATCCTACGAGCAGTACTTC. It yields the protein CAIQGEGSYEQYF. The chain uses TRBV10-3 and TRBJ2-7; 7 bases map to TRBD2. With V trimmed by 9 bases and J by 1 base, 6 bases remained unmatched. From germline, CDR1 is ENHRY and CDR2 SYGVKD. This CDR3 region has 13 residues.

This clonotype was detected once. The gene calls are TRBV28 and TRBJ2-7; a weak D match, TRBD1 (6 bases). The CDR3 sequence is 16 residues long. Trimming cost V 4 bases and J 3 bases, with 19 bases left between them. Germline assignment: CDR1 MDHEN and CDR2 SYDVKM. The CDR3 spells CASSSLSGTPLYEQYF. The CDR3 DNA reads as TGTGCCAGCAGTTCTTTATCCGGGACACCGCTCTACGAGCAGTACTTC.

The chain joins TRBV5-6 to TRBJ1-2; TRBD1 agrees at 8 bases. The V and J ends lost 3 bases and 8 bases, in that order; junction bases with no gene match: 3. This CDR3 has 12 amino acids. Germline loops: CDR1 SGHDT, CDR2 YYEEEE. CDR3 sequence: CASSSTGEGYTF. CDR3 coding DNA: TGTGCCAGCAGCTCGACAGGGGAGGGCTACACCTTC.

This chain uses TRBV5-6 with TRBJ2-3; 9 bases map to TRBD2. The CDR3 sequence is 15 residues long. Unmatched junction bases numbered 3, after V lost 2 bases and J lost 2 bases. Germline V gives CDR1 SGHDT, CDR2 YYEEEE. The CDR3: CASSFSGRPTDTQYF. Written as DNA, the CDR3 is TGTGCCAGCAGCTTTAGCGGGAGACCCACAGATACGCAGTATTTT.

The chain employs TRBV18 and TRBJ1-3; 7 positions agree with TRBD1. The CDR3 is 16 amino acids. Germline assignment: CDR1 KGHSH and CDR2 LQKENI. V lost 3 bases to trimming and J lost 4 bases; unmatched junction nucleotides: 9. CDR3 bases: TGTGCCAGCTCACCGCCCACAGGGGATAGAGGAAACACCATATATTTT. The encoded protein is CASSPPTGDRGNTIYF.

The chain links TRBV3-1 to TRBJ2-7; unclear D gene. This CDR3 region has 14 residues. CDR1 and CDR2 (germline): LGHDT, YNNKEL (reference sequence). Trimming shortened V by 11 bases and J by 3 bases, and 20 bases separated the two germline ends. The CDR3 protein is CAAAPGPLRYEQYF. Here the CDR3 DNA reads TGTGCCGCCGCTCCCGGGCCTCTCCGCTACGAGCAGTACTTC.

The count of this clonotype is one. J is TRBJ1-1 and V is TRBV4-2; D perhaps matches TRBD1 (6 bases). Germline CDR1 is LGHNA and CDR2 is YNFKEQ. Trimming took 2 bases from V and 0 from J, leaving 13 bases between them. The CDR3 totals 16 residues. CDR3 in amino acids: CASSQTLGHLNTEAFF. The CDR3 DNA follows: TGTGCCAGCAGCCAAACCCTGGGACACCTGAACACTGAAGCTTTCTTT.

The J gene is TRBJ2-6, the V gene TRBV3-1, with D possibly being TRBD1 (6 bases). V shed 5 bases and J shed 2 bases, with 10 bases lying between them. The CDR3 length is 15 residues. Germline loops: CDR1 LGHDT, CDR2 YNNKEL (reference sequence). DNA of the CDR3: TGTGCCAGCAGCTCGGGACAAACTGGGGCCAACGTCCTGACTTTC. It encodes CASSSGQTGANVLTF.

V gene TRBV7-3 combines with J gene TRBJ2-7, with 7 bases matching TRBD2. The V and J ends lost 2 bases and 7 bases, in that order; junction bases with no gene match: 5. Germline CDR1 reads SGHTA; CDR2 reads FQGTGA. The CDR3 is made up of 13 amino acids. DNA for the CDR3: TGTGCCAGCAGCTTAGCGGGAGAGGGGGAGCAGTACTTC. It encodes CASSLAGEGEQYF.

The count of this clonotype is one. The rearrangement joins TRBV5-6 to TRBJ2-5; D gene unclear. V lost 0 bases, J lost 5 bases, and 11 bases lay in between. Germline values: CDR1 SGHDT, CDR2 YYEEEE. The CDR3 runs to 14 residues. DNA for the CDR3: TGTGCCAGCAGCTTGGTTGCGGACGGGGAGACCCAGTACTTC. This translates into CASSLVADGETQYF.